The 23 T cell receptor beta chains below all came from one sample that was sequenced in a study of blood T cell repertoires in COVID-19. Libraries were prepared by immunoSEQ multiplex PCR; TCRdb keeps only in-frame clonotypes and omits some of them. The sample holds a few hundred thousand clones; about 88% are singletons and the top ten take over 2.5%. Specimen: peripheral blood. The origin of the receptors is a man between 60 and 75 years old with acute or convalescent COVID-19.

V is TRBV29-1 and J is TRBJ1-1, with 10 bases fitting TRBD1. This CDR3 region has 13 residues. The V gene end was trimmed by 7 bases and the J gene end by 4 bases; junction bases not matched to a gene: 6. Per germline, CDR1 SQVTM and CDR2 ANQGSEA. The CDR3 here is CSGGGQGSTEAFF. CDR3 nucleotide sequence: TGCAGCGGTGGGGGACAGGGGTCCACTGAAGCTTTCTTT.

The chain combines TRBV3-1 (or the pseudogene TRBV3-2) with TRBJ2-2, with TRBD2 matching over 8 bases. The CDR3 covers 17 residues. Unmatched junction bases numbered 10, after V lost 5 bases and J lost 2 bases. Per the germline V gene, CDR1 is LGHDT and CDR2 is YNNKEL (reference sequence). DNA of the CDR3: TGTGCCAGCAGCTACCCTCGGGGGGGGGTCAACACCGGGGAGCTGTTTTTT. Amino acids: CASSYPRGGVNTGELFF.

The V call is TRBV7-9, the J call TRBJ1-1; 8 bases align to TRBD1. After removal of 3 bases from V and 1 base from J, the junction contained 4 bases not matched to a gene. CDR1 is SEHNR, CDR2 FQNEAQ, per germline (reference sequence). The CDR3 runs to 15 residues. The CDR3 coding sequence is TGTGCCAGCAGCTTTTCAGGGGGCCCGAACACTGAAGCTTTCTTT. The encoded protein is CASSFSGGPNTEAFF.

The gene calls are TRBV4-3 and TRBJ2-1; D is perhaps TRBD2 (5 bases). V lost 0 bases and J lost 9, with 18 bases in between. This CDR3 contains 16 residues. Germline loops: CDR1 LGHNA, CDR2 YSLEER. CDR3 bases: TGCGCCAGCAGCCAAGATGAGTACCCTAGCACTGGTGAGCAGTTCTTC. This translates into CASSQDEYPSTGEQFF.

The chain has TRBV19 and TRBJ1-2, with a weak D call TRBD1 (5 bases). V lost 4 bases and J 3 bases, leaving 12 bases between the germline ends. The CDR3 spans 14 residues. CDR1 and CDR2 (germline): LNHDA, SQIVND (reference sequence). CDR3 in amino acids: CASSTPRVDYGYTF. CDR3 coding DNA: TGTGCCAGTAGTACCCCCAGGGTTGACTATGGCTACACCTTC.

The rearrangement uses TRBV19 and TRBJ1-5; D call uncertain. The germline V gene has CDR1 LNHDA and CDR2 SQIVND (reference sequence). The CDR3 totals 14 residues. Trimming cost V 5 bases and J 4 bases, with 12 bases left between them. The CDR3, as DNA: TGTGCCAGTAGTTTCCCTACCCTTAATCAGCCCCAGCATTTT. Amino acids: CASSFPTLNQPQHF.

The chain recombines TRBV7-8 with TRBJ2-3; TRBD1 matches at 8 bases. Germline V CDR1 and CDR2: SGHVS, FQNEAQ. The V gene end was trimmed by 1 base and the J gene end by 1 base; junction bases not matched to a gene: 4. The CDR3 is 16 amino acids. The CDR3 bases are TGTGCCAGCAGCTTAGGCAGGGGACAGGGCACAGATACGCAGTATTTT. This gives the protein CASSLGRGQGTDTQYF. Together with reference TRBV7-8 and TRBJ2-3, the CDR3 gives the full variable domain: GAGVSQSPRYKVAKRGQDVALRCDPISGHVSLFWYQQALGQGPEFLTYFQNEAQLDKSGLPSDRFFAERPEGSVSTLKIQRTQQEDSAVYLCASSLGRGQGTDTQYFGPGTRLTVL.

This clone has only a few counts. The rearrangement uses TRBV9 and TRBJ1-6; D is undetermined. The CDR3 consists of 15 residues. In germline, CDR1 is SGDLS, CDR2 YYNGEE. V dropped 3 bases and J dropped 4 bases, with 11 bases sitting between them. The DNA of the CDR3 is TGTGCCAGCAGCGAACAAGAGAGGTATAATTCACCCCTCCACTTT. It yields the protein CASSEQERYNSPLHF.

V gene TRBV18 combines with J gene TRBJ1-3; TRBD1 agrees at 7 bases. Germline V gene sequence: CDR1 KGHSH, CDR2 LQKENI. The J segment lost 4 bases and the V segment lost 5 bases, leaving 5 bases of the junction unmatched. The CDR3 covers 14 residues. CDR3 amino acids: CASSRDSLGNTIYF. CDR3 DNA: TGTGCCAGCTCAAGGGACAGTCTCGGAAACACCATATATTTT.

The chain has TRBV5-6 and TRBJ1-2; D not certain. The CDR3 sequence is 16 residues long. CDR1 is SGHDT and CDR2 is YYEEEE in the germline V gene. Trimming stripped 2 bases from V and 3 bases from J, with 17 bases between. The CDR3 DNA sequence: TGTGCCAGCAGCTTAGAGGGCACAATTCGGGACTATGGCTACACCTTC. It specifies CASSLEGTIRDYGYTF.

The chain uses TRBV5-4 and TRBJ1-6, with 7 bases fitting TRBD1. The CDR3 consists of 15 residues. CDR1 is SGHNT, CDR2 YYREEE, per germline (reference sequence). V shed 5 bases, J shed 10 bases, and the junction held 12 bases outside the gene matches. CDR3 amino acids: CASRRQGTGASPLHF. CDR3 in DNA: TGTGCCAGCAGACGCCAGGGAACAGGGGCCTCACCCCTCCACTTT.

The rearrangement uses TRBV6-5 and TRBJ2-7, with TRBD2 matching over 8 bases. The CDR3 spans 13 residues. Per the germline V gene, CDR1 is MNHEY and CDR2 is SVGAGI. After removal of 4 bases from V and 5 bases from J, the junction contained 4 bases not matched to a gene. Here the CDR3 reads CASSSRGGNEQYF. CDR3 bases: TGTGCCAGCAGTTCCCGGGGGGGGAACGAGCAGTACTTC.

V and J are TRBV27 and TRBJ1-6, with D possibly matching TRBD1 (5 bases). The CDR3 totals 15 residues. Per germline, CDR1 MNHEY and CDR2 SMNVEV (reference sequence). The V end lost 3 bases, the J end lost 5 bases, and 11 bases lay between the germline ends. The CDR3 region has the DNA TGTGCCAGCAGTTTGGGGGGGTCTAATAATTCACCCCTCCACTTT. Amino acids: CASSLGGSNNSPLHF.

V usage is TRBV9 and J usage is TRBJ2-2, with D possibly being TRBD2 (5 bases). The CDR3 is made up of 16 amino acids. CDR1 SGDLS and CDR2 YYNGEE come from the germline V gene. V was pared by 2 bases and J by 3 bases, with 14 bases between. The CDR3 coding sequence is TGTGCCAGCAGCGTTTTTTTAGAGGGTTACACCGGGGAGCTGTTTTTT. Translating it yields CASSVFLEGYTGELFF.

This clone was recorded once. The sample contains more than one DNA sequence encoding this CDR3. V usage is TRBV6-5 and J usage is TRBJ1-1; D is unclear. V was shortened by 4 bases and J by 0 bases, with 6 bases between the two germline ends. CDR1 and CDR2 from the germline V gene are MNHEY and SVGAGI. This CDR3 is 13 amino acids long. DNA for the CDR3: TGTGCCAGCAGTTCAACAGTGAACACTGAAGCTTTCTTT. The encoded protein is CASSSTVNTEAFF.

This clone appeared a few times. The CDR3: CASRPAGTSNQPQHF. The CDR3 DNA reads as TGTGCCAGTAGACCCGCCGGGACAAGCAATCAGCCCCAGCATTTT. The chain is built from TRBV19 and TRBJ1-5, with D possibly being TRBD1 (6 bases). CDR1 LNHDA and CDR2 SQIVND come from the germline V gene (reference sequence). Trimming stripped 6 bases from V and 1 base from J, with 13 bases between. This CDR3 has 15 amino acids.

The CDR3 sequence is CASSILVTEAFF. CDR3 nucleotides: TGTGCCAGCAGTATACTAGTTACTGAAGCTTTCTTT. J is TRBJ1-1 and V is TRBV6-5; D not resolved. V was cut by 5 bases and J by 5 bases, with 9 bases left in between. Germline CDR1 and CDR2: MNHEY and SVGAGI. The CDR3 is 12 amino acids.

The V call is TRBV6-6, the J call TRBJ2-6; 9 bases line up with TRBD1. Germline V gene lookup returns CDR1 MNHNY and CDR2 SVGAGI (reference sequence). V shed 5 bases, J shed 4 bases, and the junction held 6 bases outside the gene matches. The length of the CDR3 is 16 residues. CDR3 nucleotide sequence: TGTGCCAGCAGTAAACAGGGGGCAAGGGGGGCCAACGTCCTGACTTTC. Translated: CASSKQGARGANVLTF.

This clone was counted between two and nine times. The rearrangement uses TRBV6-5 and TRBJ1-1; no firm D call. V lost 6 bases and J lost 1, with 12 bases in between. This CDR3 has 14 residues. CDR1 MNHEY and CDR2 SVGAGI come from the germline V gene. CDR3 region: CASSQRTENTEAFF. CDR3 nucleotide sequence: TGTGCCAGCAGCCAACGGACTGAGAACACTGAAGCTTTCTTT.

This chain uses TRBV7-2 with TRBJ2-3; 11 nucleotides align to TRBD2. With 4 bases clipped from V and 5 bases from J, the junction kept 8 bases outside the gene matches. Germline loops: CDR1 SGHTA, CDR2 FQGNSA. The CDR3 sequence is 16 residues long. CDR3 sequence reads: CASSSGGLADKDTQYF. CDR3 sequence (DNA): TGTGCCAGCAGCTCCGGGGGACTAGCGGACAAAGATACGCAGTATTTT.

This chain connects TRBV27 to TRBJ1-5; D is possibly TRBD1 (6 bases). V was trimmed by 6 bases and J by 11 bases, leaving 14 bases between them. CDR1 is MNHEY, CDR2 SMNVEV, per germline (reference sequence). The CDR3 extends over 12 amino acids. CDR3 nucleotide sequence: TGTGCCAGCAGAGGGGGGGGTCGGGCCCAGCATTTT. Its protein is CASRGGGRAQHF.

The V gene is TRBV3-1 (or the pseudogene TRBV3-2), the J gene TRBJ1-2, with TRBD1 identical over 8 bases. V was pared by 2 bases and J by 2 bases, with 7 bases of the junction left unmatched. Germline V gene data show CDR1 as LGHDT and CDR2 as YNNKEL (reference sequence). The CDR3 spans 16 residues. The CDR3 region is CASSQKDRDWNYGYTF. DNA for the CDR3: TGTGCCAGCAGCCAAAAGGACAGGGACTGGAACTATGGCTACACCTTC.

The rearrangement joins TRBV6-6 to TRBJ2-3, with a possible D match to TRBD2 (5 bases). Trimming took 8 bases from V and 1 from J, leaving 10 bases between them. Germline-derived CDR1 and CDR2 are MNHNY and SVGAGI (reference sequence). The CDR3 runs to 13 residues. In nucleotides, the CDR3 is TGTGCCAGCTCGCCGAGGGGCACAGATACGCAGTATTTT. It is translated as CASSPRGTDTQYF.